This TCR beta chain was profiled in a study of shared clonotypes between healthy human individuals. General observations from the study: Investigators collected only blood, and repertoires in tissues likely differ.

This table comes from immunoSEQ multiplex PCR, and its TCRdb copy is limited to in-frame clones, with some not included. The table includes some 500,000 clones, approximately 95% detected once. A remark on this clone: Its matching antigen is unknown.

Germline trimming cut 0 bases from V and 5 bases from J; bases unmatched to any gene: 5. Germline lookup yields CDR1 KGHSH and CDR2 LQKENI. CDR3 length equals 15 residues. This TCR was sampled from a woman aged 25-40 years in good health. The rearrangement joins TRBV18 to TRBJ2-7, with 9 positions matching TRBD1. The material sequenced was naive CD4+ T cells sorted from blood. Described subset: CD45RA+ positively selected. The CDR3 here is CASSPPGQGINEQYF. Written as DNA, the CDR3 is TGTGCCAGCTCACCACCGGGACAGGGTATCAACGAGCAGTACTTC.